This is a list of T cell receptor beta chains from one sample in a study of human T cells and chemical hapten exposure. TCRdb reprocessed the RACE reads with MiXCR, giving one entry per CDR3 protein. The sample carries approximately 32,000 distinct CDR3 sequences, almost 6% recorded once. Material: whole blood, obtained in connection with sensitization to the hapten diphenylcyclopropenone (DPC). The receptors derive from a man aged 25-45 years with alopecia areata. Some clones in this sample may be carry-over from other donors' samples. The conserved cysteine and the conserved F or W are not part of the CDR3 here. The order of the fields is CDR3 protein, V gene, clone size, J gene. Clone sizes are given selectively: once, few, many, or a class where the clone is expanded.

cdr3_aa: ASSLYSGTGDPQPQH
v_call: TRBV12-3/TRBV12-4
clone_size: many
j_call: TRBJ1-5

cdr3_aa: ASSLGEGTEAF
v_call: TRBV7-9
clone_size: many
j_call: TRBJ1-1

cdr3_aa: SVKTSGDFFSVDTQY
v_call: TRBV29-1
clone_size: many
j_call: TRBJ2-3

cdr3_aa: ASSLFPQANSNYGYT
v_call: TRBV7-2
clone_size: many
j_call: TRBJ1-2

cdr3_aa: ASSRWDRGAYEQY
v_call: TRBV11-2
clone_size: many
j_call: TRBJ2-7

cdr3_aa: SALLGTEAF
v_call: TRBV20-1
clone_size: many
j_call: TRBJ1-1

cdr3_aa: ASSIGRQASRTGELF
v_call: TRBV19
clone_size: many
j_call: TRBJ2-2

cdr3_aa: ASSPPRELADTQY
v_call: TRBV5-6
clone_size: many
j_call: TRBJ2-3

cdr3_aa: ASSHKQGRGDTEAF
v_call: TRBV4-1
clone_size: many
j_call: TRBJ1-1

cdr3_aa: ASSLGTHWGTEAF
v_call: TRBV27
clone_size: many
j_call: TRBJ1-1

cdr3_aa: ASTSLAGGATDTQY
v_call: TRBV12-3/TRBV12-4
clone_size: many
j_call: TRBJ2-3

cdr3_aa: SARAAQPDNEQF
v_call: TRBV20-1
clone_size: few
j_call: TRBJ2-1

cdr3_aa: SAALAEGTSYEQY
v_call: TRBV20-1
clone_size: many
j_call: TRBJ2-7

cdr3_aa: ASSPWRPGGGETQY
v_call: TRBV14
clone_size: many
j_call: TRBJ2-5

cdr3_aa: ASSDRYEQY
v_call: TRBV7-8
clone_size: medium-sized
j_call: TRBJ2-7

cdr3_aa: ASSPTGREEQY
v_call: TRBV18
clone_size: many
j_call: TRBJ2-7

cdr3_aa: ASSFPGTGEDTQY
v_call: TRBV11-2
clone_size: many
j_call: TRBJ2-3

cdr3_aa: ASGPAATYATQY
v_call: TRBV12-5
clone_size: many
j_call: TRBJ2-5

cdr3_aa: ASSQVAGGGDEQF
v_call: TRBV14
clone_size: many
j_call: TRBJ2-1

cdr3_aa: ASSSRTGGSNQPQH
v_call: TRBV6-2/TRBV6-3
clone_size: many
j_call: TRBJ1-5

cdr3_aa: ASSEAQGGANVLT
v_call: TRBV6-1
clone_size: many
j_call: TRBJ2-6

cdr3_aa: ASSLVASGGANEQF
v_call: TRBV11-2
clone_size: many
j_call: TRBJ2-1

cdr3_aa: ASSQVDRGDGSYT
v_call: TRBV14
clone_size: many
j_call: TRBJ1-2

cdr3_aa: SVEDRGFGEQY
v_call: TRBV29-1
clone_size: many
j_call: TRBJ2-7

cdr3_aa: ASSSTLGRPSYEQY
v_call: TRBV7-2
clone_size: many
j_call: TRBJ2-7

cdr3_aa: ASSVAGVGGQETQY
v_call: TRBV9
clone_size: few
j_call: TRBJ2-5

cdr3_aa: ASSQDGAGRYEQY
v_call: TRBV4-3
clone_size: many
j_call: TRBJ2-7

cdr3_aa: ASSPGGDEQF
v_call: TRBV7-2
clone_size: many
j_call: TRBJ2-1

cdr3_aa: ASSLEAIGIQY
v_call: TRBV7-9
clone_size: many
j_call: TRBJ2-4

cdr3_aa: ASFTTNRGADGYT
v_call: TRBV2
clone_size: many
j_call: TRBJ1-2

cdr3_aa: ASSPGTADSPLH
v_call: TRBV18
clone_size: many
j_call: TRBJ1-6

cdr3_aa: ASSEGLAGAYEQY
v_call: TRBV18
clone_size: many
j_call: TRBJ2-7

cdr3_aa: ASSQGLAGENEQF
v_call: TRBV4-1
clone_size: many
j_call: TRBJ2-1

cdr3_aa: ATSDLKGLDYNEQF
v_call: TRBV24-1
clone_size: many
j_call: TRBJ2-1

cdr3_aa: ASSYPGGGTLAKNIQY
v_call: TRBV7-9
clone_size: many
j_call: TRBJ2-4

cdr3_aa: SVEGHSTDTQY
v_call: TRBV29-1
clone_size: many
j_call: TRBJ2-3

cdr3_aa: ASSLSGDPQETQY
v_call: TRBV12-3/TRBV12-4
clone_size: many
j_call: TRBJ2-5

cdr3_aa: ASRKRTSGPTYNEQF
v_call: TRBV6-2/TRBV6-3
clone_size: many
j_call: TRBJ2-1

cdr3_aa: ASSQGDDTGELF
v_call: TRBV19
clone_size: many
j_call: TRBJ2-2

cdr3_aa: ASSRTGEVWTGELF
v_call: TRBV19
clone_size: many
j_call: TRBJ2-2

cdr3_aa: SAGQSGTITGELF
v_call: TRBV29-1
clone_size: many
j_call: TRBJ2-2

cdr3_aa: ASSLGQGETYEQY
v_call: TRBV7-9
clone_size: many
j_call: TRBJ2-7

cdr3_aa: ASVEAPNRQETQY
v_call: TRBV7-9
clone_size: many
j_call: TRBJ2-5

cdr3_aa: ASSFHGQGADEQF
v_call: TRBV7-2
clone_size: -
j_call: TRBJ2-1

cdr3_aa: ASTQGREETQY
v_call: TRBV10-3
clone_size: many
j_call: TRBJ2-5

cdr3_aa: SPTKRTSGGYNEQF
v_call: TRBV29-1
clone_size: many
j_call: TRBJ2-1

cdr3_aa: ASSPGTNSPLH
v_call: TRBV6-5
clone_size: many
j_call: TRBJ1-6

cdr3_aa: ASSGPIQQGSGNTIY
v_call: TRBV28
clone_size: many
j_call: TRBJ1-3

cdr3_aa: SVEDRSSYEQY
v_call: TRBV20-1
clone_size: many
j_call: TRBJ2-7

cdr3_aa: ASSFYPIDRVGGYT
v_call: TRBV12-3/TRBV12-4
clone_size: many
j_call: TRBJ1-2

cdr3_aa: ASSSGASGPLGAAF
v_call: TRBV27
clone_size: many
j_call: TRBJ1-1

cdr3_aa: ASSRVLTSGQETQY
v_call: TRBV13
clone_size: many
j_call: TRBJ2-5

cdr3_aa: ASSSYRDSPLH
v_call: TRBV12-3/TRBV12-4
clone_size: many
j_call: TRBJ1-6